This T cell receptor (beta chain) came from a study of shared clonotypes between healthy human individuals. An approximately 200 ng quantity of DNA, some 30,000 T cell genomes, went into the sorted-subset replicate PCRs. The authors' processing: Filtering of immunoSEQ junctional sequences could not match full-length read filtering. The repertoire was sequenced with immunoSEQ multiplex PCR; TCRdb's copy has only in-frame clones and lacks some. The V and J calls and clone size come from that table; D and trimming were worked out from the DNA. The data hold about 2 million clones, with about 95% observed a single time. Per germline, CDR1 MNHEY and CDR2 SVGAGI. V was shortened by 2 bases and J by 6 bases, with 13 bases between the two germline ends. CDR3 length equals 15 residues. The naive CD8 subset, CD45RO-negative cells positively selected for CCR7, excluded terminally differentiated effector memory CD45RA+ cells.

This receptor was identified in a man between 18 and 35 years old in good health. Sequenced input: naive CD8+ T cells sorted from blood. The chain links TRBV6-5 to TRBJ2-2; no clear D. The CDR3 nucleotides read TGTGCCAGCAGTTACCTCTCGCAAGGATCCGGGGAGCTGTTTTTT. As protein: CASSYLSQGSGELFF.